The clone carrying this TCR beta chain has a count of ten or more. The antigen is undetermined. These data originate in a study of identical twins. Findings of the study overall: Memory repertoires showed no such pattern, whereas abundant cord blood beta clonotypes carried fewer insertions.

TCRdb redid the calling of the 5' RACE reads with MiXCR, one entry per CDR3 protein. The sample lists hundreds of thousands of distinct CDR3 sequences; 8.6% were seen once. Among all donors, each was a healthy Caucasian. A further study also used this sample, focusing on yellow fever vaccine responses in identical twins.

The clonotype was recovered from a woman aged 18-29 years in good health. What was sequenced was PBMCs.

The CDR3 loop is CASSPRRGEDEQFF. CDR3 nucleotides: TGCGCCAGCAGCCCTCGCAGGGGGGAGGATGAGCAGTTCTTC. The genes are TRBV5-1 and TRBJ2-1, with D perhaps matching TRBD1 (7 bases). The V and J ends lost 4 bases and 8 bases respectively, with 16 bases between them. The CDR3 runs 14 residues. Germline V CDR1 and CDR2: SGHRS, YFSETQ.